This T cell receptor (beta chain) derives from a study of patients and donors after allogeneic stem cell transplantation. The CDR3 totals 14 residues. The ends were cut back, 0 bases at V and 5 bases at J, with 11 bases in the middle. Germline assignment: CDR1 SGHRS and CDR2 YFSETQ. TCRdb re-analysed the RT-PCR reads in MiXCR, keeping a single row per CDR3 protein. The sample carries about 18,000 distinct CDR3 sequences, roughly 4.5% recorded once. The sequence was obtained from a human donor who was either an allogeneic HSCT recipient or a stem cell or donor lymphocyte infusion donor (not recorded which). It is not recorded whose cells these are; they may come from a transplant donor. Sample: blood, either unsorted or a sorted T cell fraction (not recorded which). The genes are TRBV5-1 and TRBJ2-5, with TRBD2 as a possible D gene (7 bases). Here the CDR3 reads CASSLGGGRETQYF. CDR3 in DNA: TGCGCCAGCAGCTTGGGGGGGGGCCGGGAGACCCAGTACTTC.